The 20 T cell receptor beta chains below were found in one sample sequenced in a study of blood T cell repertoires in COVID-19. Clones were sequenced by immunoSEQ multiplex PCR, and TCRdb holds only the in-frame ones, with some missing. This table holds about 150,000 clones, around four fifths found once. Material: peripheral blood. These receptors were collected from an elderly woman with COVID-19, enrolled during active disease.

The rearrangement uses TRBV9 and TRBJ2-2; weak D call: TRBD1 (5 bases). The V end lost 0 bases, the J end lost 6 bases, and 9 bases lay between the germline ends. The CDR3 consists of 14 residues. Per the germline V gene, CDR1 is SGDLS and CDR2 is YYNGEE. CDR3 DNA: TGTGCCAGCAGCGTAGCAGGGCCCCCCGGGGAGCTGTTTTTT. It encodes CASSVAGPPGELFF.

This chain links TRBV5-1 with TRBJ2-1, with 7 nucleotides matching TRBD1. Germline CDR1 and CDR2: SGHRS and YFSETQ. V shed 4 bases and J 4 bases; nucleotides not matched to a gene: 5. The CDR3 consists of 14 residues. CDR3 amino acids: CASSPGQEYNEQFF. The CDR3 DNA reads TGCGCCAGCAGCCCCGGACAGGAATACAATGAGCAGTTCTTC. Full variable domain (rest looked up from reference TRBV5-1 and TRBJ2-1): KAGVTQTPRYLIKTRGQQVTLSCSPISGHRSVSWYQQTPGQGLQFLFEYFSETQRNKGNFPGRFSGRQFSNSRSEMNVSTLELGDSALYLCASSPGQEYNEQFFGPGTRLTVL.

The chain couples TRBV7-9 to TRBJ2-1; no clear D gene. Deletions cut 6 bases from V and 3 bases from J, with 12 bases between. The CDR3 sequence is 14 residues long. Looked up from germline, CDR1 is SEHNR and CDR2 is FQNEAQ (reference sequence). The DNA of the CDR3 is TGTGCCAGCAGTATGAGTACGAGCTACAATGAGCAGTTCTTC. Its translation: CASSMSTSYNEQFF.

Here the CDR3 DNA reads TGTGCCAGCAGCTTAGCGGGGACAGGGAGGAACATTCAGTACTTC. It encodes CASSLAGTGRNIQYF. V gene TRBV7-2 combines with J gene TRBJ2-4, with 9 bases identical to TRBD1. From germline, CDR1 is SGHTA and CDR2 FQGNSA. The CDR3 loop spans 15 amino acids. V gave up 0 bases and J gave up 7 bases; unmatched junction bases: 4.

The gene calls are TRBV20-1 and TRBJ1-2; D is perhaps TRBD1 (6 bases). The V gene's germline CDR1 is DFQATT and CDR2 SNEGSKA (reference sequence). The CDR3 has 11 residues. Deletions cut 5 bases from V and 5 bases from J, with 9 bases between. The CDR3 DNA reads TGCAGTGCTTATACAGGGTATGGCTACACCTTC. Translated: CSAYTGYGYTF.

This chain uses TRBV5-1 with TRBJ2-7, with D perhaps TRBD1 (6 bases). The germline gives CDR1 SGHRS, CDR2 YFSETQ. The V and J ends lost 2 bases and 2 bases respectively, with 11 bases between them. The CDR3 loop spans 14 amino acids. This chain's CDR3 is CASSFDRPPYEQYF. The CDR3 DNA is TGCGCCAGCAGCTTTGACAGGCCCCCCTACGAGCAGTACTTC.

The chain combines TRBV2 with TRBJ2-7; 11 bases are shared with TRBD1. Germline CDR1 is SNHLY and CDR2 is FYNNEI. The V gene end was trimmed by 3 bases and the J gene end by 5 bases; junction bases not matched to a gene: 6. This CDR3 region has 15 residues. The CDR3 DNA is TGTGCCAGCAGTGACCCGGACAGGGGGCTTGACGAGCAGTACTTC. Translated, it gives CASSDPDRGLDEQYF.

This chain joins TRBV2 and TRBJ1-1, with D tentatively TRBD1 (6 bases). The germline V and J ends were trimmed by 2 bases and 4 bases, with 11 bases remaining between them. The CDR3 extends over 14 amino acids. CDR1 SNHLY and CDR2 FYNNEI come from the germline V gene. CDR3 amino acids: CASSELTGSTEAFF. CDR3 in DNA: TGTGCCAGCAGTGAATTAACAGGGAGCACTGAAGCTTTCTTT.

The chain couples TRBV10-3 to TRBJ2-2, with a possible D match to TRBD1 (7 bases). Trimming pared 3 bases from V and 11 bases from J, leaving 16 bases between. CDR1 and CDR2 (germline): ENHRY, SYGVKD. The length of the CDR3 is 14 residues. Here the CDR3 reads CAISEGEGAGELFF. DNA of the CDR3: TGTGCCATCAGTGAAGGAGAGGGGGCGGGAGAGCTGTTTTTT.

The chain joins TRBV3-1 (or the pseudogene TRBV3-2) to TRBJ1-3, with D tentatively TRBD1 (6 bases). The V end lost 4 bases, the J end lost 3 bases, and 25 bases lay between the germline ends. CDR1 and CDR2 from the germline V gene are LGHDT and YNNKEL (reference sequence). The CDR3 consists of 19 residues. CDR3 sequence reads: CASSPRTTTHGGIGNTIYF. DNA for the CDR3: TGTGCCAGCAGCCCAAGGACAACCACTCATGGGGGCATTGGAAACACCATATATTTT.

The chain employs TRBV5-1 and TRBJ1-4, with 11 bases that match TRBD1. Germline CDR1 is SGHRS and CDR2 is YFSETQ. With 4 bases clipped from V and 11 bases from J, the junction kept 10 bases outside the gene matches. The CDR3 is 15 amino acids. The CDR3 spells CASSQTGTGGEKLFF. The DNA for the CDR3 is TGCGCCAGCAGCCAAACCGGGACAGGGGGAGAGAAACTGTTTTTT.

This clone was observed once. The V gene is TRBV5-1, the J gene TRBJ1-1, with a possible D match to TRBD1 (5 bases). The CDR3 contains 12 residues. Germline CDR1 is SGHRS and CDR2 is YFSETQ. V shed 1 base and J shed 7 bases, with 8 bases lying between them. CDR3 sequence: CASSLRDSEAFF. CDR3 sequence (DNA): TGCGCCAGCAGCTTGCGTGACAGTGAAGCTTTCTTT.

This clone was seen more than once but under ten times. The chain couples TRBV20-1 to TRBJ1-5, with D hard to call. The CDR3 runs 14 residues. Germline CDR1 and CDR2: DFQATT and SNEGSKA (reference sequence). The V gene lost 3 bases and the J gene lost 0 bases, with 9 bases spanning the gap. DNA for the CDR3: TGCAGTGCTAGTCTCGGTCCTAGCAATCAGCCCCAGCATTTT. Its protein product is CSASLGPSNQPQHF.

This chain uses TRBV7-8 with TRBJ2-3; TRBD2 might be the D (6 bases). V dropped 4 bases and J dropped 3 bases, with 14 bases sitting between them. The CDR3 contains 15 residues. Germline CDR1 is SGHVS and CDR2 is FQNEAQ. This chain's CDR3 is CASSWGVGETDTQYF. The CDR3 DNA sequence: TGTGCCAGCAGCTGGGGGGTCGGAGAGACAGATACGCAGTATTTT.

The rearrangement joins TRBV4-2 to TRBJ2-1; 16 positions match TRBD2. V gave up 3 bases and J gave up 0 bases; unmatched junction bases: 8. Germline V gives CDR1 LGHNA, CDR2 YNFKEQ. The CDR3 covers 20 residues. CDR3 nucleotide sequence: TGTGCCAGCAGCCACCCCGGGACTAGCGGGGGGGGGAGCTCCTACAATGAGCAGTTCTTC. Encoded protein: CASSHPGTSGGGSSYNEQFF.

This chain connects TRBV7-2 to TRBJ1-2; no firm D call. The CDR3 covers 13 residues. Trimming stripped 3 bases from V and 0 bases from J, with 5 bases between. The germline V gene has CDR1 SGHTA and CDR2 FQGNSA. In nucleotides, the CDR3 is TGTGCCAGCAGCTTGGGCGCTAACTATGGCTACACCTTC. Amino acids: CASSLGANYGYTF.

V is TRBV9 and J is TRBJ1-4, with 8 nucleotides matching TRBD1. Germline CDR1 reads SGDLS; CDR2 reads YYNGEE. This CDR3 contains 14 residues. V dropped 0 bases and J dropped 6; count of bases not matched to a gene: 1. The CDR3 sequence: CASSVGGQDEKLFF. Here the CDR3 DNA reads TGTGCCAGCAGCGTAGGGGGACAGGATGAAAAACTGTTTTTT.

The chain uses TRBV6-5 and TRBJ2-7, with 7 bases that match TRBD2. There are 12 residues in the CDR3. Germline V lookup: CDR1 MNHEY, CDR2 SVGAGI. The J segment lost 3 bases and the V segment lost 11 bases, leaving 7 bases of the junction unmatched. This CDR3 is CAGGRTSYEQYF. The CDR3 DNA sequence: TGTGCCGGGGGGAGGACTAGCTACGAGCAGTACTTC.

This clone has only a few counts. The chain is built from TRBV11-2 and TRBJ2-7, with 8 bases matching TRBD2. Germline values: CDR1 SGHAT, CDR2 FQNNGV. Losses at the gene ends were 4 bases for V and 3 bases for J; bases not matched to a gene: 8. This CDR3 has 15 residues. The CDR3 sequence: CASSSRHGGGYEQYF. The CDR3 bases are TGTGCCAGCAGCTCCCGCCACGGGGGGGGCTACGAGCAGTACTTC.

This chain connects TRBV18 to TRBJ1-1; 9 bases match TRBD1. This CDR3 has 16 residues. Germline CDR1 and CDR2: KGHSH and LQKENI. The V and J ends lost 1 base and 8 bases, in that order; junction bases with no gene match: 11. In DNA, the CDR3 is TGTGCCAGCTCACCACGGGGACAGGGATCCTTCCCCGAAGCTTTCTTT. Translated: CASSPRGQGSFPEAFF.